This is a list of T cell receptor beta chains from one sample in a study of cytomegalovirus exposure and HLA in healthy donors. Method: immunoSEQ multiplex PCR; TCRdb's copy keeps in-frame clones and lacks some. The sample has about 190,000 clones; more than 70% are singletons. Sequenced: PBMCs. The receptors originated from a man aged 25 to 40 in good health and CMV-seropositive. CDR3s include the opening cysteine and the closing phenylalanine or tryptophan. Fields, in order: V gene, CDR3 protein.

v_call: TRBV7-9; cdr3_aa: CASSFGNTGELFF
v_call: TRBV30; cdr3_aa: CARTSGSGGELFF
v_call: TRBV4-2; cdr3_aa: CASSQATRAATNEKLFF
v_call: TRBV11-2; cdr3_aa: CASSLGETANQPQHF
v_call: TRBV28; cdr3_aa: CASSGHFSNQPQHF
v_call: TRBV4-2; cdr3_aa: CASSQGAGGPDEQFF
v_call: TRBV11-2; cdr3_aa: CASSLVRGYTDTQYF
v_call: TRBV2; cdr3_aa: CASSEVWRRGQFF
v_call: TRBV27; cdr3_aa: CASSLSGTGDGYTF
v_call: TRBV19; cdr3_aa: CASSSTGGSVAETQYF
v_call: TRBV7-3; cdr3_aa: CASSSRSGGYEQYF
v_call: TRBV7-3; cdr3_aa: CASSFSGGEKEQYF
v_call: TRBV30; cdr3_aa: CAWGRDRAEAFF
v_call: TRBV7-2; cdr3_aa: CASSLLGLAVWYF
v_call: TRBV19; cdr3_aa: CATSEGNYGYTF
v_call: TRBV7-3; cdr3_aa: CASSPTGTDYSPLHF
v_call: TRBV7-9; cdr3_aa: CSSSRDRAPGYTF
v_call: TRBV6-5; cdr3_aa: CASSYVAGSWNEQFF
v_call: TRBV6-6; cdr3_aa: CASSSQGPYGYTF
v_call: TRBV4-3; cdr3_aa: CASSQDGGAGGEKLFF
v_call: TRBV7-2; cdr3_aa: CASSLARLVGYNEQFF
v_call: TRBV7-2; cdr3_aa: CASSPRDLPYEQYF
v_call: TRBV15; cdr3_aa: CATSVDNNYGYTF
v_call: TRBV9; cdr3_aa: CASSVGGGVSTGELFF
v_call: TRBV11-1; cdr3_aa: CASSPRQNYSNQPQHF
v_call: TRBV30; cdr3_aa: CAWKTPGTATYEQYF
v_call: TRBV2; cdr3_aa: CASSEEAGGRYEQYF
v_call: TRBV27; cdr3_aa: CASSLSTGTRYNEQFF
v_call: TRBV6-5; cdr3_aa: CASSYDRFGADTQYF
v_call: TRBV6-5; cdr3_aa: CASSTGISGNTIYF
v_call: TRBV28; cdr3_aa: CASSGRTGVSPLHF
v_call: TRBV5-1; cdr3_aa: CASSLSLAENTGELFF
v_call: TRBV4-2; cdr3_aa: CASSQGTSRSSYEQYF
v_call: TRBV28; cdr3_aa: CASGTSGRVTGELFF
v_call: TRBV9; cdr3_aa: CASSVDGLAGGGDTQYF
v_call: TRBV5-1; cdr3_aa: CASSLETGGSDTQYF
v_call: TRBV7-2; cdr3_aa: CASSPERGGTDTQYF
v_call: TRBV5-1; cdr3_aa: CASSYGTGNDEQYF
v_call: TRBV28; cdr3_aa: CASSSPTGTSGKETQYF
v_call: TRBV27; cdr3_aa: CASGLYNSPLHF
v_call: TRBV5-5; cdr3_aa: CASSLRLAGVREQFF
v_call: TRBV27; cdr3_aa: CASSGGGRYNQPQHF
v_call: TRBV7-9; cdr3_aa: CSSSLRAGQGYNEQFF
v_call: TRBV7-9; cdr3_aa: CASRKGLGDTQYF
v_call: TRBV5-8; cdr3_aa: CASSPGLATNEKLFF
v_call: TRBV19; cdr3_aa: CASTRGGRYQPQHF